This T cell receptor beta chain was sequenced during a study of blood T cells in healthy people across ages. This clonotype was seen only a few times. Germline assignment: CDR1 MGHRA and CDR2 YSYEKL. This CDR3 is 16 amino acids long. The J segment lost 5 bases and the V segment lost 2 bases, leaving 10 bases of the junction unmatched. The use of a sample-barcoded 5' primer and a J-beta primer mix characterized a second PCR of about 6 to 12 cycles. At least 2.5 million CDR3-containing paired-end reads were obtained per sample. Each CDR3 protein gets one entry after TCRdb re-called the 5' RACE reads with MiXCR. The sample lists 1.5 million or so distinct CDR3 sequences; approximately 42% were seen once.

The chain combines TRBV4-1 with TRBJ2-5, with 8 bases matching TRBD2. This receptor was taken from a young woman in good health. Specimen: blood. The CDR3 region is CASSQLPGGLGETQYF. DNA for the CDR3: TGCGCCAGCAGCCAATTACCGGGGGGGCTGGGTGAGACCCAGTACTTC.